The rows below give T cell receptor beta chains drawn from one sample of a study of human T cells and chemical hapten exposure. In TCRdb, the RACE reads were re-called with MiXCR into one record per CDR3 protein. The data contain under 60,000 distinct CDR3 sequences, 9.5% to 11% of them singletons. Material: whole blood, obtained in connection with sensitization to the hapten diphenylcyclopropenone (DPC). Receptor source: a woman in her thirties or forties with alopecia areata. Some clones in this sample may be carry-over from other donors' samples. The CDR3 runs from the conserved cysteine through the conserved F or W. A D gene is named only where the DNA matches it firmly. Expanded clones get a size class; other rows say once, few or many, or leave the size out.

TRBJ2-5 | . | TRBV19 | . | CASSIPGLSVMGTQYF | TGTGCCAGTAGTATCCCCGGGCTGAGCGTCATGGGGACCCAGTACTTC
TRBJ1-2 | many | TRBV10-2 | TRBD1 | CASSESTGSGYTF | TGCGCCAGCAGTGAGTCGACAGGGAGTGGCTACACCTTC
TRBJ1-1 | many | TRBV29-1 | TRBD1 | CSVATGVTEAFF | TGCAGCGTTGCCACAGGGGTCACTGAAGCTTTCTTT
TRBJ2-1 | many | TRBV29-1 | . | CSLRGAYNEQFF | TGCAGCTTACGGGGTGCCTACAATGAGCAGTTCTTC
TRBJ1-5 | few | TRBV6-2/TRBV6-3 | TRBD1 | CASSRRGDQPQHF | TGTGCCAGCAGTCGCAGGGGGGATCAGCCCCAGCATTTT
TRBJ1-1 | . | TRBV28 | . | CASSAAGGVTEAFF | TGTGCCAGCAGTGCAGCGGGAGGGGTGACTGAAGCTTTCTTT
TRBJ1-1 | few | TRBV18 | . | CASSPVRSENTEAFF | TGTGCCAGCTCACCAGTAAGGTCAGAAAACACTGAAGCTTTCTTT
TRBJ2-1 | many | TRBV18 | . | CASSPASSYNEQFF | TGTGCCAGCTCACCCGCTAGCTCCTACAATGAGCAGTTCTTC
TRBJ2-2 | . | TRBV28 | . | CASSLGASGELFF | TGTGCCAGCAGTTTAGGGGCCTCCGGGGAGCTGTTTTTT
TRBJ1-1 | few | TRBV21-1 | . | CASSTRAGPRGTEAFF | TGTGCCAGCAGCACAAGGGCGGGTCCCAGGGGCACTGAAGCTTTCTTT
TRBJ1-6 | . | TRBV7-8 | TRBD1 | CASSPGQGNSPLHF | TGTGCCAGCAGTCCGGGACAGGGTAATTCACCCCTCCACTTT
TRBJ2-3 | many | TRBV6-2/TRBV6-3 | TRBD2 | CAIAGSGRIKSQYF | TGTGCCATCGCCGGTAGCGGGAGGATAAAATCGCAGTATTTT
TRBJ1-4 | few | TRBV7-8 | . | CASSLSQFSEKLFF | TGTGCCAGCAGCTTGTCACAATTTAGTGAAAAACTGTTTTTT
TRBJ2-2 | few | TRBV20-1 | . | CSAKRFGTGELFF | TGCAGTGCTAAACGCTTTGGGACCGGGGAGCTGTTTTTT
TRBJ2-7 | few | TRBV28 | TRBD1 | CASRSDRGLLLSYF | TGTGCCAGCAGGTCGGACAGGGGGCTCCTCCTGTCATACTTC
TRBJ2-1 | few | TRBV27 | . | CASRQGGSYNEQFF | TGTGCCAGCAGGCAGGGGGGCTCCTACAATGAGCAGTTCTTC
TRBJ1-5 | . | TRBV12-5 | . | CASAPGGLNQPQHF | TGTGCTAGTGCCCCGGGGGGGCTCAATCAGCCCCAGCATTTT
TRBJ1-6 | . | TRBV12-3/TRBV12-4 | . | CASSGSSRGNSPLHF | TGTGCCAGCAGTGGTTCCAGTCGGGGTAATTCACCCCTCCACTTT
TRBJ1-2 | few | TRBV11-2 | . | CASSLDSYYGYTF | TGTGCCAGCAGCTTAGACTCTTACTATGGCTACACCTTC